Sequencing of this T cell receptor (beta chain) was carried out in a study of spatial heterogeneity in lung cancer. Overall study findings and caveats: Expanded intratumoral alpha and beta TCR counts tracked tumor mutation counts.

Every TCR cDNA molecule bore its own unique molecular identifier. Each CDR3 protein gets one entry after TCRdb re-called the 5' RACE reads with MiXCR. The table lists about 18,000 distinct CDR3 sequences, about 6.5% of them singletons. The CDR3 totals 16 residues. Germline-derived CDR1 and CDR2 are SGHRS and YFSETQ. V was pared by 3 bases and J by 0 bases, with 6 bases of the junction left unmatched. Note on this clonotype: Its specificity is not known.

Specified time point: sample taken at primary tumor resection. A total of approximately 70 untreated early-stage non-small cell lung cancer patients served as donors. The chain links TRBV5-1 to TRBJ2-7, with TRBD1 identical over 10 bases. This clonotype was sampled from a female donor with early-stage non-small cell lung cancer. Sequencing was performed on lung tumor tissue, taken at surgery. The CDR3 spells CASSYRRTGGSYEQYF. In nucleotides, the CDR3 is TGCGCCAGCAGCTACCGCCGGACAGGGGGCTCCTACGAGCAGTACTTC.